A selection of T cell receptor beta chains follows, all from one sample in a study of shared clonotypes between healthy human individuals. Sequenced by immunoSEQ multiplex PCR; TCRdb stores in-frame clones only, minus some. The sample carries 1 million to 1.3 million clones, around 82% recorded once. Sequenced input: memory CD4+ T cells from PBMCs. The receptors derive from a young man in good health. Some clones in this sample may be carry-over from other donors' samples. Both conserved end residues are part of each CDR3. D genes are given only for firm matches. Only some rows state a clone size, as once, few, many or a class for expanded clones.

j_call d_call v_call clone_size cdr3_aa cdr3_nt
TRBJ1-1 NA TRBV5-1 NA CASSLVALQDTEAFF TGCGCCAGCAGCTTGGTAGCATTACAGGACACTGAAGCTTTCTTT
TRBJ2-3 TRBD1 TRBV5-1 NA CASSLVQGWATDTQYF TGCGCCAGCAGCTTGGTACAGGGGTGGGCCACAGATACGCAGTATTTT
TRBJ1-4 NA TRBV4-2 NA CASSPKKGTNEKLFF TGTGCCAGCAGCCCCAAAAAGGGGACTAATGAAAAACTGTTTTTT
TRBJ2-7 NA TRBV28 NA CATVATGTYSYEQYF TGTGCCACCGTTGCAACAGGGACTTACTCCTACGAGCAGTACTTC
TRBJ1-2 NA TRBV5-1 NA CASSLDNYGYTF TGCGCCAGCAGCTTGGACAACTATGGCTACACCTTC
TRBJ2-3 TRBD2 TRBV5-1 many CASSLALAGSDTQYF TGCGCCAGCAGCTTGGCCCTAGCGGGGTCAGATACGCAGTATTTT
TRBJ1-3 NA TRBV5-8 NA CASSLGPLTGGNTIYF TGTGCCAGCAGCTTGGGCCCCCTGACGGGAGGAAACACCATATATTTT
TRBJ2-1 NA TRBV12-2 NA CASRPRTSGRRGYNEQFF TGTGCAAGTCGCCCTCGGACTAGCGGGAGGAGGGGTTACAATGAGCAGTTCTTC
TRBJ1-1 NA TRBV7-2 NA CASSPQGSTEAFF TGTGCCAGCAGCCCTCAGGGAAGCACTGAAGCTTTCTTT
TRBJ2-5 TRBD1 TRBV9 NA CASSVGGQGGETQYF TGTGCCAGCAGCGTAGGGGGACAGGGAGGTGAGACCCAGTACTTC
TRBJ1-1 TRBD1 TRBV5-1 few CASSGGTGMNTEAFF TGCGCCAGCAGCGGCGGGACAGGGATGAACACTGAAGCTTTCTTT
TRBJ2-5 NA TRBV5-1 NA CASSWDTQETQYF TGCGCCAGCAGCTGGGACACTCAGGAGACCCAGTACTTC
TRBJ2-6 NA TRBV7-9 NA CASSIDRTGANVLTF TGTGCCAGCAGCATAGACAGGACTGGGGCCAACGTCCTGACTTTC
TRBJ2-5 NA TRBV6-1 once CASSETETQYF TGTGCCAGCAGTGAAACAGAGACCCAGTACTTC
TRBJ2-1 NA TRBV9 once CASSVGSGDYNEQFF TGTGCCAGCAGCGTAGGTAGCGGCGACTACAATGAGCAGTTCTTC
TRBJ2-1 NA TRBV19 NA CASSISTYNEQFF TGTGCCAGTAGTATTTCCACCTACAATGAGCAGTTCTTC
TRBJ1-1 NA TRBV5-1 NA CASSLAWTDTEAFF TGCGCCAGCAGCTTGGCCTGGACCGACACTGAAGCTTTCTTT